This section outlines one TCR beta chain sequence together with its context. The antigen is not known. Synthetic analogs of TCR templates were spiked into every PCR. TCRdb's table, derived via immunoSEQ multiplex PCR, lists solely in-frame clones and lacks some. The repertoire includes 40,000 to 45,000 clones, about 80% of them detected once, and about 15% sits in the top ten. Time point given: peripheral blood 6 weeks after treatment start. Urothelial carcinoma in patients was locally advanced or metastatic. The CDR3 spans 16 residues. V was clipped by 0 bases and J by 6 bases; unmatched bases: 8. Germline lookup yields CDR1 SGHRS and CDR2 YFSETQ. The data are from a study of PD-L1 blockade in urothelial cancer. Across the whole study: Patients commenced intravenous atezolizumab, 1,200 mg every 3 weeks, around 2014.

Whole-study findings and limits: A below-median TCR clonality in blood before treatment predicted better survival.

The source was PBMCs, collected around atezolizumab (anti-PD-L1) treatment. The sequence was collected from a man in his sixties with urothelial cancer. This rearrangement joins TRBV5-1 to TRBJ2-3, with 9 bases fitting TRBD2. CDR3 bases: TGCGCCAGCAGCTTGGGAAGCGGGGGGAGGGGCGATACGCAGTATTTT. The encoded protein is CASSLGSGGRGDTQYF. Looking up the rest from reference TRBV5-1 and TRBJ2-3 gives the full variable domain: KAGVTQTPRYLIKTRGQQVTLSCSPISGHRSVSWYQQTPGQGLQFLFEYFSETQRNKGNFPGRFSGRQFSNSRSEMNVSTLELGDSALYLCASSLGSGGRGDTQYFGPGTRLTVL.